The 2 T cell receptor beta chains below all came from one sample that was sequenced in a study of blood T cells in healthy people across ages. Combining a sample-barcoded 5' primer with a J-beta primer mix, a second PCR ran for about 6 to 12 cycles. From the 5' RACE reads, TCRdb called clonotypes with MiXCR, one entry per CDR3 protein. Of just over 1 million distinct CDR3 sequences detected, under 55% appear once; the ten largest clones hold 18%. The sequenced sample was blood. The receptors were gathered from a woman in her fifties or sixties in good health.

This clonotype has only a few counts. This rearrangement joins TRBV9 to TRBJ2-5, with 9 nucleotides matching TRBD1. This CDR3 is 15 amino acids long. V lost 2 bases and J lost 4; bases outside the gene matches: 6. Looked up from germline, CDR1 is SGDLS and CDR2 is YYNGEE. In nucleotides, the CDR3 is TGTGCCAGCAGCGTCGGACAGGGGAATGGAGAGACCCAGTACTTC. Residues: CASSVGQGNGETQYF.

In this sample, this clonotype turned up a few times. V usage is TRBV7-9 and J usage is TRBJ2-7; D is possibly TRBD1 (6 bases). The germline V gene has CDR1 SEHNR and CDR2 FQNEAQ (reference sequence). Deletions cut 5 bases from V and 2 bases from J, with 19 bases between. CDR3 length: 16 amino acids. The DNA for the CDR3 is TGTGCCAGCAGCGAATCCCGAGACAGGCGCGCCTACGAGCAGTACTTC. As protein: CASSESRDRRAYEQYF.